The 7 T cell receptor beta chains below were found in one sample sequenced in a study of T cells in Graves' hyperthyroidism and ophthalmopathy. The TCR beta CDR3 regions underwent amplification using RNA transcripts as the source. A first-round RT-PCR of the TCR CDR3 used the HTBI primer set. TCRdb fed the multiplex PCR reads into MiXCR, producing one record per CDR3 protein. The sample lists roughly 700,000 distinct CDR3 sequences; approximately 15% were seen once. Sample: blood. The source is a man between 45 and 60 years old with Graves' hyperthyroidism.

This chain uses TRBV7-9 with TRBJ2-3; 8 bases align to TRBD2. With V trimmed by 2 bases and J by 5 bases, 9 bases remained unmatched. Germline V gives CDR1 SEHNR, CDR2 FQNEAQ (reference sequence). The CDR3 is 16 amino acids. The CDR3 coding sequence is TGTGCCAGCAGCTTAAGGTTCGGAACTAGCGGAGATACGCAGTATTTT. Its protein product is CASSLRFGTSGDTQYF.

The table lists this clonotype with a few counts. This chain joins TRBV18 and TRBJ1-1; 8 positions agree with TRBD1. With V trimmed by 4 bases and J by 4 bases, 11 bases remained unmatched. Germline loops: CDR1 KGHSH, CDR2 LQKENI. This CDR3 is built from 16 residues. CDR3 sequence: CASSLADRGGTTEAFF. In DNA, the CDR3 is TGTGCCAGCTCACTAGCCGACAGGGGTGGTACCACTGAAGCTTTCTTT.

The CDR3 DNA is TGTGCCAGCAGCAACAGTAGGTCACCCCTCCACTTT. Amino acids: CASSNSRSPLHF. The rearrangement links TRBV5-6 to TRBJ1-6; D is uncertain. Germline loops: CDR1 SGHDT, CDR2 YYEEEE. The ends were cut back, 4 bases at V and 10 bases at J, with 9 bases in the middle. The CDR3 has 12 residues.

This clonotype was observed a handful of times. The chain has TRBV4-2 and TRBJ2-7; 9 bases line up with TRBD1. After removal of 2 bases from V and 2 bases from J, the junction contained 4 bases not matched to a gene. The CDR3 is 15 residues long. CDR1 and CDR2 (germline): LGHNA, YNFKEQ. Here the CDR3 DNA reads TGTGCCAGCAGCCAACCCGGGACAGGGACCTACGAGCAGTACTTC. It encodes CASSQPGTGTYEQYF.

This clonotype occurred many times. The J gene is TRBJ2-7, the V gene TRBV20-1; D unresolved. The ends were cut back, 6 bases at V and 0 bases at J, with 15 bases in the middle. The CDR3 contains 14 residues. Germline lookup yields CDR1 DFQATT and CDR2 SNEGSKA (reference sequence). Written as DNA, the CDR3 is TGCAGTGCCCCGACCCGGTCCAGCTCCTACGAGCAGTACTTC. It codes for CSAPTRSSSYEQYF.

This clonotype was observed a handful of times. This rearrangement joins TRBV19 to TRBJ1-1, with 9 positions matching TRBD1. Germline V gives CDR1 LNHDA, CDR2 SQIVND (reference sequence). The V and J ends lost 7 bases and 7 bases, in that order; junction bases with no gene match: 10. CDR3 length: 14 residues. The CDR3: CASMSIPGQGEAFF. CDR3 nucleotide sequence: TGTGCCAGTATGTCAATTCCGGGACAGGGTGAAGCTTTCTTT.

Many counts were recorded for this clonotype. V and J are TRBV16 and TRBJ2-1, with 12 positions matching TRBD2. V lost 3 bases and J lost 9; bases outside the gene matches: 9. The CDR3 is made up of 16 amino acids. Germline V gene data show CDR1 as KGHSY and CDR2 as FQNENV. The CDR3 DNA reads TGTGCCAGCAGCCATCACCGACTAGCGGGAGTCGGTGAGCAGTTCTTC. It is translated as CASSHHRLAGVGEQFF.